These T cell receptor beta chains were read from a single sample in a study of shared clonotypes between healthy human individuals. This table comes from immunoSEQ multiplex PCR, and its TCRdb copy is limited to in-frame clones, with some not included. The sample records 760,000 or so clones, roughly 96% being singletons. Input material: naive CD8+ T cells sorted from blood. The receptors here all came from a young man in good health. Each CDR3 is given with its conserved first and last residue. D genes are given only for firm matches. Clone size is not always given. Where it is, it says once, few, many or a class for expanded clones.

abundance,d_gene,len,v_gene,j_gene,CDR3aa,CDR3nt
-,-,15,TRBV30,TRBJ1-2,CAWYGRGSLSYGYTF,TGTGCCTGGTACGGAAGGGGCAGTCTAAGCTATGGCTACACCTTC
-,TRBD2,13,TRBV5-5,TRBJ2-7,CASSPSGAYEQYF,TGTGCCAGCAGCCCGAGCGGGGCCTACGAGCAGTACTTC
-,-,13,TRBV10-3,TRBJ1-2,CAISDWGYYGYTF,TGTGCCATCAGTGATTGGGGGTACTATGGCTACACCTTC
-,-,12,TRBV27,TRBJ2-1,CASSLGGNEQFF,TGTGCCAGCAGTTTAGGCGGTAATGAGCAGTTCTTC
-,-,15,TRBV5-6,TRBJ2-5,CASSTYRGGQETQYF,TGTGCCAGCAGCACATACAGGGGAGGCCAAGAGACCCAGTACTTC
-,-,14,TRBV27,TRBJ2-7,CASSPLYGPYEQYF,TGTGCCAGCAGTCCGCTCTATGGGCCCTACGAGCAGTACTTC
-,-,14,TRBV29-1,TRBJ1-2,CSVLGLNRAYGYTF,TGCAGCGTCCTGGGACTGAACAGGGCCTATGGCTACACCTTC
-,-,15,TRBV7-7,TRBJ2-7,CASSLLLGANYEQYF,TGTGCCAGCAGCCTCCTATTAGGGGCCAACTACGAGCAGTACTTC
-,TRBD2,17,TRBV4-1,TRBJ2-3,CASSQVSSGGSTDTQYF,TGCGCCAGCAGCCAAGTTTCTAGCGGGGGATCCACAGATACGCAGTATTTT
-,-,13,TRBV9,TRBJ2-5,CASSGRYRETQYF,TGTGCCAGCAGCGGGAGATACCGGGAGACCCAGTACTTC
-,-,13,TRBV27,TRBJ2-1,CASSYSAFNEQFF,TGTGCCAGCAGTTATAGTGCATTCAATGAGCAGTTCTTC
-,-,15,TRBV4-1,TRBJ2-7,CASSQDPPGTYEQYF,TGCGCCAGCAGCCAAGATCCCCCGGGGACTTACGAGCAGTACTTC
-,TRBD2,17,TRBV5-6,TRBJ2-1,CASSWGLAGGSGNEQFF,TGTGCCAGCAGCTGGGGACTAGCGGGAGGGTCGGGCAATGAGCAGTTCTTC
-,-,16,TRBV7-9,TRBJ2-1,CASSGDRDGRYNEQFF,TGTGCCAGCAGCGGCGACCGGGACGGACGCTACAATGAGCAGTTCTTC
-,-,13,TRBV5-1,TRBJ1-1,CASSYGGVTEAFF,TGCGCCAGCAGTTACGGGGGGGTCACTGAAGCTTTCTTT
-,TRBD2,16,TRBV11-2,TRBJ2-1,CASSSRTSGSIHEQFF,TGTGCCAGCAGCTCCAGGACTAGCGGGAGTATTCATGAGCAGTTCTTC
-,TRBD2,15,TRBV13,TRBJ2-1,CASSQGLALYNEQFF,TGTGCCAGCAGCCAGGGACTAGCGCTCTACAATGAGCAGTTCTTC
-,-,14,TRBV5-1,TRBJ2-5,CASSPTGFGETQYF,TGCGCCAGCAGCCCGACGGGGTTCGGGGAGACCCAGTACTTC
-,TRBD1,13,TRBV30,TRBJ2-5,CAWSPGTAETQYF,TGTGCCTGGAGTCCAGGGACAGCAGAGACCCAGTACTTC
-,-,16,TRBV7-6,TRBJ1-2,CASSDLPDSHNYGYTF,TGTGCCAGCAGCGATCTGCCCGACAGCCATAACTATGGCTACACCTTC
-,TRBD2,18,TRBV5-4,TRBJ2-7,CASSPVKGTSGNSYEQYF,TGTGCCAGCAGCCCAGTTAAGGGGACTAGCGGCAACTCCTACGAGCAGTACTTC
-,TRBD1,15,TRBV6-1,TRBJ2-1,CASRGQGSNYNEQFF,TGTGCCAGCAGAGGACAGGGGTCAAACTACAATGAGCAGTTCTTC
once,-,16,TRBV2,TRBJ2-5,CASSVTGLPEQETQYF,TGTGCCAGCAGTGTAACCGGACTTCCAGAGCAAGAGACCCAGTACTTC
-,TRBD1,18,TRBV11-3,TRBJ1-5,CASSLEKTGPGSNQPQHF,TGTGCCAGCAGTCTAGAAAAGACAGGGCCTGGGAGCAATCAGCCCCAGCATTTT
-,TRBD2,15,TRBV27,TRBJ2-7,CASKLGLAASYEQYF,TGTGCCAGCAAACTGGGACTAGCGGCCTCCTACGAGCAGTACTTC
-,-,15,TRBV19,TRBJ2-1,CASSTTDYGPNEQFF,TGTGCCAGTAGTACTACGGACTATGGCCCCAATGAGCAGTTCTTC
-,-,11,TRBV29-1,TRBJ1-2,CSVERRDGYTF,TGCAGCGTTGAGAGGCGAGATGGCTACACCTTC
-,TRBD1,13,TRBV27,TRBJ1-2,CASSLGQSYGYTF,TGTGCCAGCAGTTTGGGACAGTCCTATGGCTACACCTTC
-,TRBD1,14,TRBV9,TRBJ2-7,CASSVGQASYEQYF,TGTGCCAGCAGCGTTGGACAGGCCTCCTACGAGCAGTACTTC